These 25 T cell receptor beta chains came from one sample sequenced in a study of glioma-infiltrating T cells. The iRepertoire nested amplicon-rescue multiplex PCR amplified TCR alpha and beta CDR3s from RNA. TCRdb redid the calling of the multiplex PCR reads with MiXCR, one entry per CDR3 protein. The sample has around 390,000 distinct CDR3 sequences, roughly two fifths seen once. Material: glioma tissue, nonneoplastic brain tissue, or PBMCs (not recorded which). The receptor source for this set is a human donor with low-grade glioma or glioblastoma, undergoing nonglioma brain surgery, or in good health (not recorded which).

This chain joins TRBV27 and TRBJ1-5, with D hard to call. V lost 5 bases and J 5 bases, leaving 13 bases between the germline ends. Germline loops: CDR1 MNHEY, CDR2 SMNVEV (reference sequence). The CDR3 is 14 amino acids. The CDR3 loop is CASSNGRKYQPQHF. CDR3 nucleotide sequence: TGTGCCAGCAGTAACGGACGGAAATATCAGCCCCAGCATTTT.

In its sample, this clonotype was seen a few times. The rearrangement uses TRBV12-3 or TRBV12-4 and TRBJ1-1, with D possibly matching TRBD1 (6 bases). The CDR3 is 15 residues long. With 3 bases removed from V and 0 bases from J, the gap between germline ends came to 11 bases. The DNA for the CDR3 is TGTGCCAGCAGTTTCAGGGGATCCATGAACACTGAAGCTTTCTTT. As protein: CASSFRGSMNTEAFF.

The chain couples TRBV4-2 to TRBJ2-7, with TRBD2 identical over 7 bases. The CDR3 is 17 amino acids. CDR1 is LGHNA, CDR2 YNFKEQ, per germline. V shed 0 bases and J 4 bases; nucleotides not matched to a gene: 12. The DNA for the CDR3 is TGTGCCAGCAGCCAAGACCAAGGGCAAGGACTAGGGTACGAGCAGTACTTC. This encodes CASSQDQGQGLGYEQYF.

Turning to this clonotype: Given a much more abundant clone one base away, this may be a read error. The J gene is TRBJ1-1, the V gene TRBV27; TRBD1 aligns across 7 bases. The V gene's germline CDR1 is MNHEY and CDR2 SMNVEV (reference sequence). The CDR3 length is 15 residues. The CDR3 region is CASSPTATGQAEDFF. The CDR3, as DNA: TGTGCCAGCAGTCCCACGGCGACAGGGCAGGCTGAAGATTTCTTT.

Notes on this clonotype: This sequence may be a read error, since a much larger clone differs from it by one base. The conserved phenylalanine or tryptophan is not found at the CDR3 terminus, so this likely reflects a read error. The rearrangement joins TRBV6-5 to TRBJ2-3; D is undetermined. Deletions cut 0 bases from V and 4 bases from J, with 8 bases between. The germline CDR1 and CDR2 sequences are MNHEY and SVGAGI. The CDR3 is made up of 14 amino acids. The CDR3 nucleotides are TGTGCCAGCAGTTACTCGAAGTGGGCAGATACGCAGTATATT. It yields the protein CASSYSKWADTQYI.

This clonotype was recorded many times. This chain uses TRBV2 with TRBJ1-2, with D hard to call. Germline V gives CDR1 SNHLY, CDR2 FYNNEI. V lost 7 bases, J lost 0 bases, and 12 bases lay in between. This CDR3 is 14 amino acids long. CDR3 bases: TGTGCCAGCACTCCATTGGAAACTAACTATGGCTACACCTTC. Translating it yields CASTPLETNYGYTF.

This clonotype was counted a single time. The V call is TRBV2, the J call TRBJ2-2; 11 bases fit TRBD2. V dropped 2 bases and J dropped 0; count of bases not matched to a gene: 5. The length of the CDR3 is 18 residues. Germline CDR1 is SNHLY and CDR2 is FYNNEI. CDR3 loop: CASSEIAGGFANTGELFF. Here the CDR3 DNA reads TGTGCCAGCAGTGAAATAGCGGGAGGGTTCGCGAACACCGGGGAGCTGTTTTTT.

Remarks on this clonotype: The junction and the germline gene differ at one end; a read error may be behind it. V is TRBV7-9 and J is TRBJ2-1; 11 bases agree with TRBD2. This CDR3 spans 15 amino acids. Per germline, CDR1 SEHNR and CDR2 FQNEAQ (reference sequence). The CDR3 spells CTSSRLAGKRDEQFF. The DNA for the CDR3 is TGTACCAGCAGCCGACTAGCGGGAAAGAGAGATGAGCAGTTCTTC.

The V and J genes are TRBV20-1 and TRBJ2-3; D is unclear. Trimming pared 4 bases from V and 6 bases from J, leaving 8 bases between. The CDR3 runs 11 residues. The V gene's germline CDR1 is DFQATT and CDR2 SNEGSKA (reference sequence). The chain's CDR3 is CSAISADTQYF. In nucleotides, the CDR3 is TGCAGTGCTATTTCGGCCGATACGCAGTATTTT.

The chain carries TRBV2 and TRBJ1-1, with 8 bases fitting TRBD1. Trimming removed 10 bases from V and 0 bases from J; junction bases left unmatched: 13. CDR3 length: 16 amino acids. Germline V gene lookup returns CDR1 SNHLY and CDR2 FYNNEI. The CDR3 DNA sequence: TGTGCCACCCCTCACCCGGGACAGGTTATGAACACTGAAGCTTTCTTT. Translated: CATPHPGQVMNTEAFF.

The chain uses TRBV20-1 and TRBJ2-7; 10 bases match TRBD2. The germline CDR1 and CDR2 sequences are DFQATT and SNEGSKA (reference sequence). This CDR3 is built from 16 residues. V lost 5 bases to trimming and J lost 1 base; unmatched junction nucleotides: 11. CDR3 sequence reads: CSAPEASGSRSYEQYF. The DNA of the CDR3 is TGCAGTGCTCCGGAGGCTAGCGGGAGTAGATCCTACGAGCAGTACTTC.

This clonotype was seen a few times. The rearrangement links TRBV28 to TRBJ2-2; 11 positions match TRBD2. The V gene end was trimmed by 5 bases and the J gene end by 3 bases; junction bases not matched to a gene: 2. Germline CDR1 and CDR2: MDHEN and SYDVKM. CDR3 length: 15 residues. The CDR3 is CASSPLAGDTGELFF. CDR3 DNA: TGTGCCAGCAGTCCACTAGCGGGAGACACCGGGGAGCTGTTTTTT.

This clonotype was observed at least ten times. The chain has TRBV27 and TRBJ2-2, with 9 bases fitting TRBD1. The germline V gene encodes CDR1 MNHEY and CDR2 SMNVEV (reference sequence). V was pared by 6 bases and J by 2 bases, with 4 bases of the junction left unmatched. The CDR3 extends over 15 amino acids. DNA for the CDR3: TGTGCCAGCAGCAGGGACAGGGTAAACACCGGGGAGCTGTTTTTT. Translation gives CASSRDRVNTGELFF.

The chain uses TRBV7-9 and TRBJ2-7; D unclear. V shed 5 bases and J shed 7 bases, with 12 bases lying between them. Germline V gives CDR1 SEHNR, CDR2 FQNEAQ (reference sequence). The CDR3 spans 12 residues. Here the CDR3 DNA reads TGTGCCAGCAGCCACTCCGCTTGGGAGCAGTACTTC. This sequence encodes CASSHSAWEQYF.

The chain recombines TRBV27 with TRBJ2-7; D not resolved. CDR1 is MNHEY and CDR2 is SMNVEV in the germline V gene (reference sequence). This CDR3 has 16 residues. The V gene lost 3 bases and the J gene lost 4 bases, with 19 bases spanning the gap. The CDR3 is CASSFVGQADLYEQYF. DNA for the CDR3: TGTGCCAGCAGTTTTGTAGGCCAGGCCGACCTTTACGAGCAGTACTTC.

In DNA, the CDR3 is TGTGCCAGCAGTGTTTGGAGCGTGGCTGAAGCTTTCTTT. Protein product: CASSVWSVAEAFF. This rearrangement joins TRBV28 to TRBJ1-1; D unresolved. The CDR3 is 13 amino acids. V was clipped by 5 bases and J by 6 bases, with 13 bases between them. In germline, CDR1 is MDHEN, CDR2 SYDVKM.

In its sample, this clonotype was seen many times. The V and J genes are TRBV6-1 and TRBJ2-1; D remains unclear. V dropped 7 bases and J dropped 6 bases, with 13 bases sitting between them. Germline lookup yields CDR1 MNHNS and CDR2 SASEGT. The CDR3 consists of 13 residues. DNA for the CDR3: TGTGCCAGCATCACACCGGCTCTCAATGAGCAGTTCTTC. The encoded protein is CASITPALNEQFF.

This clonotype was detected a few times. The chain combines TRBV29-1 with TRBJ2-3; 8 positions match TRBD1. Trimming cost V 3 bases and J 5 bases; bases outside gene matches: 7. Germline loops: CDR1 SQVTM, CDR2 ANQGSEA. The CDR3 consists of 14 residues. CDR3 nucleotides: TGCAGCGTTGACCGGCAGGGGGCTGAAGATACGCAGTATTTT. As protein: CSVDRQGAEDTQYF.

V usage is TRBV28 and J usage is TRBJ2-3; D possibly corresponds to TRBD2 (5 bases). Trimming removed 7 bases at V and 3 bases at J, with 23 bases between. Germline V lookup: CDR1 MDHEN, CDR2 SYDVKM. This CDR3 has 17 amino acids. The chain's CDR3 is CASTSSGKVESTDTQYF. The CDR3 coding sequence is TGTGCCAGCACCTCCTCCGGGAAAGTGGAGTCAACAGATACGCAGTATTTT.

This clonotype showed up many times. CDR3 sequence (DNA): TGCAGTGCTAGAGATCGTCCCCGTGCCGTCGGCGAGCAGTACTTC. Its protein product is CSARDRPRAVGEQYF. V and J are TRBV20-1 and TRBJ2-7; D uncertain. The CDR3 is made up of 15 amino acids. Trimming removed 0 bases at V and 6 bases at J, with 18 bases between. Looked up from germline, CDR1 is DFQATT and CDR2 is SNEGSKA (reference sequence).

This chain connects TRBV28 to TRBJ2-3; tentatively, D is TRBD2 (7 bases). Trimming stripped 4 bases from V and 4 bases from J, with 27 bases between. The CDR3 covers 19 residues. CDR1 is MDHEN, CDR2 SYDVKM, per germline. The CDR3 loop reads CASSSPGGGISKGADTQYF. The CDR3 DNA reads as TGTGCCAGCAGTTCCCCGGGGGGCGGGATTTCGAAAGGCGCAGATACGCAGTATTTT.

This rearrangement joins TRBV4-1 to TRBJ2-2; no clear D. The CDR3 loop spans 13 amino acids. Germline V gene data show CDR1 as MGHRA and CDR2 as YSYEKL. Deletions cut 4 bases from V and 6 bases from J, with 9 bases between. CDR3 DNA: TGCGCCAGCAGCCCCCCTATTCCCGGGGAGCTGTTTTTT. Protein sequence: CASSPPIPGELFF.

Regarding this clonotype: This may stem from a read error, because a much larger clone lies one nucleotide away. V and J are TRBV6-2 or TRBV6-3 and TRBJ2-7; D possibly matches TRBD1 or TRBD2 (5 bases each). Germline assignment: CDR1 MNHEY and CDR2 SVGEGT. The CDR3 loop spans 13 amino acids. V lost 4 bases and J lost 6, with 13 bases in between. The CDR3 loop reads CASSSDLRGEQYF. The CDR3 DNA is TGTGCCAGCAGTTCCGACCTGAGGGGCGAGCAGTACTTC.

Concerning this clonotype itself: This may come from a read error, since a much larger clone is one base off. V gene TRBV7-2 combines with J gene TRBJ2-3; D remains unclear. In germline, CDR1 is SGHTA, CDR2 FQGNSA. The length of the CDR3 is 13 residues. V was cut by 3 bases and J by 5 bases, with 9 bases left in between. The CDR3 here is CTSSFGPGDTQYF. CDR3 DNA sequence: TGTACCAGCAGCTTCGGTCCTGGAGATACGCAGTATTTT.

Turning to this clonotype: This sequence may be a read error, since a much larger clone differs from it by one base. The gene calls are TRBV28 and TRBJ2-1; 9 bases line up with TRBD2. Looked up from germline, CDR1 is MDHEN and CDR2 is SYDVKM. This CDR3 comprises 14 residues. As DNA, the CDR3 is TGTGTCAGCAGCCCCGGGGTAGCGGGAGTTGAGCAGTTCTTC. Translating it yields CVSSPGVAGVEQFF. Variable domain in full (rest from reference TRBV28 and TRBJ2-1): DVKVTQSSRYLVKRTGEKVFLECVQDMDHENMFWYRQDPGLGLRLIYFSYDVKMKEKGDIPEGYSVSREKKERFSLILESASTNQTSMYLCVSSPGVAGVEQFFGPGTRLTVL.